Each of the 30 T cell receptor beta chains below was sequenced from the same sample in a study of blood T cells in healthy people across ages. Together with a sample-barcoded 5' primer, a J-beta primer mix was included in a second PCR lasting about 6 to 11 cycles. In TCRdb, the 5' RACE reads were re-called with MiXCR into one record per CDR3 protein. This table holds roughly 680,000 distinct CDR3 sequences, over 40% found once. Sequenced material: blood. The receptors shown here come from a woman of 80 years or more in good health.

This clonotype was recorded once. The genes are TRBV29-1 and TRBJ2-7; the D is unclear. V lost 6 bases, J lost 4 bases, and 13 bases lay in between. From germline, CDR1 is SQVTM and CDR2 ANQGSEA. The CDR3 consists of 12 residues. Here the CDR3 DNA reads TGCAGCGTCAATACGGATGGTTACGAGCAGTACTTC. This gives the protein CSVNTDGYEQYF.

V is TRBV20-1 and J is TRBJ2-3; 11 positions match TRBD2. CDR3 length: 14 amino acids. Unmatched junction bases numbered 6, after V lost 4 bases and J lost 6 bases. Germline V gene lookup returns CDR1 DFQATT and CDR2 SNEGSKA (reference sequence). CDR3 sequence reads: CSAKTSGDVDTQYF. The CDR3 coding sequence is TGCAGTGCTAAGACTAGCGGGGATGTGGATACGCAGTATTTT.

CDR3 region: CASSVWVVQETQYF. The CDR3 region has the DNA TGTGCCAGCAGCGTTTGGGTGGTTCAAGAGACCCAGTACTTC. This chain joins TRBV7-9 and TRBJ2-4; no firm D call. Judging by the DNA end, TRBJ2-5 fits better; the J call may be wrong. CDR1 is SEHNR, CDR2 FQNEAQ, per germline (reference sequence). CDR3 length equals 14 residues.

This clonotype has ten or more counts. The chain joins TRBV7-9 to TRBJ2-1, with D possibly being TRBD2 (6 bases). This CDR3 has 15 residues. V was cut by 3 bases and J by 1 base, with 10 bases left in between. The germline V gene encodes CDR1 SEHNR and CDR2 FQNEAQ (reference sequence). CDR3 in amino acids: CASSFRDSSYNEQFF. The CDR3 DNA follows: TGTGCCAGCAGCTTCCGGGACTCGTCCTACAATGAGCAGTTCTTC.

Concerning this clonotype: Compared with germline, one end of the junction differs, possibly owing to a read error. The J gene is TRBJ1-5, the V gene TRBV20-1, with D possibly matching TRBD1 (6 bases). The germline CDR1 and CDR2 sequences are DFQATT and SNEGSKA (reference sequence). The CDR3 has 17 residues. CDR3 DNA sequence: TGCGGTGCGATTCGGGGGGGGGCCCTAGAATACAATCAGCCCCAGCATTTT. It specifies CGAIRGGALEYNQPQHF.

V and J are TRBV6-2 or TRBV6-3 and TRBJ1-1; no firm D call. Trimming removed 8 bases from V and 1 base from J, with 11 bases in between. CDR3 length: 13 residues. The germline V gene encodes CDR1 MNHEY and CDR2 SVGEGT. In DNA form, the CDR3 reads TGTGCCAGCGGTAAACAAGAGAACACTGAAGCTTTCTTT. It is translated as CASGKQENTEAFF.

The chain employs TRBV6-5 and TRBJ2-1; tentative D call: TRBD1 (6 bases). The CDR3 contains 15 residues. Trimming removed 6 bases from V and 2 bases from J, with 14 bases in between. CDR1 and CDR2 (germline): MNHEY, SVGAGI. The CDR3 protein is CASRRNRETYNEQFF. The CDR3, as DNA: TGTGCCAGCAGACGTAACAGGGAAACCTACAATGAGCAGTTCTTC.

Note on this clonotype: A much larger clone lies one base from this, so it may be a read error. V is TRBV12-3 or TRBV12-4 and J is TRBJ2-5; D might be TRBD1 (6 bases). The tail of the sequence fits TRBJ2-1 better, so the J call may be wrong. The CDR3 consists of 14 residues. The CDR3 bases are TGTGCCAGCAATCGACAGGTTTATCAAGAGACCCAGTTCTTC. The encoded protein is CASNRQVYQETQFF.

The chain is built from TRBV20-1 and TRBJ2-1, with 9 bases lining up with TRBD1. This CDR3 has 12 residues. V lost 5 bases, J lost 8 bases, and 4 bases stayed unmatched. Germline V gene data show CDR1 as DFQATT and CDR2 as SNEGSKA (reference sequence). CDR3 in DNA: TGCAGTGCTGGAACAGGGGGCGATGAGCAGTTCTTC. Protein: CSAGTGGDEQFF.

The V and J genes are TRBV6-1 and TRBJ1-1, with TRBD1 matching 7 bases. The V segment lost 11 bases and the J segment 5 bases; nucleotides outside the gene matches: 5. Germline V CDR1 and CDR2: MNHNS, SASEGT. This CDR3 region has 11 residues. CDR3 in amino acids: CAGGRGTEAFF. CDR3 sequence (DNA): TGTGCCGGCGGCAGGGGGACTGAAGCTTTCTTT.

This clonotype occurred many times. CDR3 residues: CASSLEGRGNSPLHF. DNA for the CDR3: TGTGCCAGCAGCTTAGAGGGGAGAGGCAATTCACCCCTCCACTTT. The gene calls are TRBV7-2 and TRBJ1-6; tentatively, D is TRBD1 (5 bases). Per germline, CDR1 SGHTA and CDR2 FQGNSA. The CDR3 covers 15 residues. V lost 1 base, J lost 7 bases, and 11 bases lay in between.

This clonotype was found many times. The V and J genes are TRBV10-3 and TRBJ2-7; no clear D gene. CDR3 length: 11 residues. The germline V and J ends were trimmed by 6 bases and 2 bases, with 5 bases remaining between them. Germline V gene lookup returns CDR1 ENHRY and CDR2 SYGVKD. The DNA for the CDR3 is TGTGCCATCAGGCAGGCCTACGAGCAGTACTTC. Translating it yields CAIRQAYEQYF.

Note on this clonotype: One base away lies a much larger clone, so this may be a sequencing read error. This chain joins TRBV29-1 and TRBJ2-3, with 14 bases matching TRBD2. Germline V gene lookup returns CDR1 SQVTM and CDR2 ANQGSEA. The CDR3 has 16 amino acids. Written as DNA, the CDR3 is TGCAGCGTTGGGAGACTAGCGGGGGGGAGCACAGATGCGCAGTATTTT. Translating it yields CSVGRLAGGSTDAQYF.

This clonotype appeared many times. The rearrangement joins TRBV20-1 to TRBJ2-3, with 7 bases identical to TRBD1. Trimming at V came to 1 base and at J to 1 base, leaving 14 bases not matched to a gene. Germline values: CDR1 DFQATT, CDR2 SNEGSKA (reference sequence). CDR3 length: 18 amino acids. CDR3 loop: CSARVYRGGSRGTDTQYF. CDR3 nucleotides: TGCAGTGCTAGAGTGTACAGGGGCGGATCACGGGGCACAGATACGCAGTATTTT.

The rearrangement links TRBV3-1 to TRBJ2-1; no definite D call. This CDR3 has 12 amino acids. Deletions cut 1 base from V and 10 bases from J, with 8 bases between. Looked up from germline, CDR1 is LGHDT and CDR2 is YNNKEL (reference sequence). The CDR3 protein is CASSQGRQEQFF. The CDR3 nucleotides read TGTGCCAGCAGCCAAGGAAGGCAGGAGCAGTTCTTC.

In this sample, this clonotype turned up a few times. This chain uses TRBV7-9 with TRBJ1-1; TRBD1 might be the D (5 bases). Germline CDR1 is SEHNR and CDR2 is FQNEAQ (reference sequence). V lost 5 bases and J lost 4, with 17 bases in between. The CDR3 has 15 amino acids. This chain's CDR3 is CASSPTEWRGTEAFF. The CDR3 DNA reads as TGTGCCAGCAGCCCAACGGAATGGAGGGGCACTGAAGCTTTCTTT.

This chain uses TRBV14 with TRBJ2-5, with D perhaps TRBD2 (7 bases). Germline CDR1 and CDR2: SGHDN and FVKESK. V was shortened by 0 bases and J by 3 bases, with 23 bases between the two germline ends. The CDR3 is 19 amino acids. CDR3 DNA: TGTGCCAGCAGCCAAGATCACTTGCGGGGGCCCCAGAGGGAAGAGACCCAGTACTTC. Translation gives CASSQDHLRGPQREETQYF.

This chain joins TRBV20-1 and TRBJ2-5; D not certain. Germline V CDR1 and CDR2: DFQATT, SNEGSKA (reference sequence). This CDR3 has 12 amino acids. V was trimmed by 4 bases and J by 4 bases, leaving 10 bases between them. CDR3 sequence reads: CSATRPSETQYF. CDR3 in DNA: TGCAGTGCTACCCGGCCCTCAGAGACCCAGTACTTC.

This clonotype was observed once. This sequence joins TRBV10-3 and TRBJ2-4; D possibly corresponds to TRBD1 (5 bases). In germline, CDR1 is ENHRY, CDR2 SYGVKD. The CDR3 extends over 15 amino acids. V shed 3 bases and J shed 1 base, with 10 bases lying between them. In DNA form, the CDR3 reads TGTGCCATCAGTGAAGGGGAATGGGCCAAAAACATTCAGTACTTC. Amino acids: CAISEGEWAKNIQYF.

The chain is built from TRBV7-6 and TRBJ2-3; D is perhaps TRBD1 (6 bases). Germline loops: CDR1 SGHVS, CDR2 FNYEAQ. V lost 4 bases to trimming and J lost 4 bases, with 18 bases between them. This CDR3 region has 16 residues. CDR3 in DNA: TGTGCCAGCAGCTCTACTTCGACAGGACTCGCAGATACGCAGTATTTT. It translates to CASSSTSTGLADTQYF.

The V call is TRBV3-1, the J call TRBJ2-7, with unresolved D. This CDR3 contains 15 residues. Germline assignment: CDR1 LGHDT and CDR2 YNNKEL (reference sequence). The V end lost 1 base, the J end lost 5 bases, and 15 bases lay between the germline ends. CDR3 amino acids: CASSQVVLGFDEQYF. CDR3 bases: TGTGCCAGCAGCCAAGTCGTTTTGGGGTTCGACGAGCAGTACTTC.

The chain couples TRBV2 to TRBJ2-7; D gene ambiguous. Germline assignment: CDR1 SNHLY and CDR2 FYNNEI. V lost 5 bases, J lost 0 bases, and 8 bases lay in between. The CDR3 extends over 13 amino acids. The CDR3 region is CASSLQYSYEQYF. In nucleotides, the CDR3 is TGTGCCAGCAGTTTACAGTACTCCTACGAGCAGTACTTC.

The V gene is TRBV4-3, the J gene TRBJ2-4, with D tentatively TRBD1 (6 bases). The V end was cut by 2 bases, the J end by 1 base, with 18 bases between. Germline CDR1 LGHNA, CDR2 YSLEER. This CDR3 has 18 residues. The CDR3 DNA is TGCGCCAGCAGCCAATTCCCCGGTGGGGGCGCGGCCAAAAACATTCAGTACTTC. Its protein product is CASSQFPGGGAAKNIQYF.

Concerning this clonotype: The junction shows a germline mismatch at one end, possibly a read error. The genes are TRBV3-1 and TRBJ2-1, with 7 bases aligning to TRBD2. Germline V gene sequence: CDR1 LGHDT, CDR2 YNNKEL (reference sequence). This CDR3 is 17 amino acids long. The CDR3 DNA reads TGTGCCGGCAGCCACTCTTATCGGGCTAGCGGCCACAATGAGCGGTTCTTC. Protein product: CAGSHSYRASGHNERFF.

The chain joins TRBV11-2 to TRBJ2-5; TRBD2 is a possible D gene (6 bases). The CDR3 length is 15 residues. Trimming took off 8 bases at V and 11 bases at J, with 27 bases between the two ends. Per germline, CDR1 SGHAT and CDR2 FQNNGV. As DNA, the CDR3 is TGTGCCAGCCTAACTGGTACGGCTAGCGATTCGGGGCAGTACTTC. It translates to CASLTGTASDSGQYF.

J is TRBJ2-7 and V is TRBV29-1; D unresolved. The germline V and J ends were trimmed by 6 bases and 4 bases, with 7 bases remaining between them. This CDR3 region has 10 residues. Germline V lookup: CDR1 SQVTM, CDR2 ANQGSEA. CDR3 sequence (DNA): TGCAGCGTGTTATCATACGAGCAGTACTTC. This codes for CSVLSYEQYF.

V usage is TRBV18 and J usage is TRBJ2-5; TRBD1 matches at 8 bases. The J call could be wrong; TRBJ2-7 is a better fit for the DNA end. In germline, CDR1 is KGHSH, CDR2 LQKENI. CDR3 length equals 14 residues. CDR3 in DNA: TGTGCCAGCTCACCGGTGGGACAGGATGACGAGCAGTACTTC. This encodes CASSPVGQDDEQYF.

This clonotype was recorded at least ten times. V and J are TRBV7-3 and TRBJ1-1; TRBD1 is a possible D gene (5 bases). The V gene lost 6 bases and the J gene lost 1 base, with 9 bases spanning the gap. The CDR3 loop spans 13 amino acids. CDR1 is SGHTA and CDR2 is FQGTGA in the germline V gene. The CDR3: CASRTTANTEAFF. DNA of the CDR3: TGTGCCAGCAGGACGACAGCGAACACTGAAGCTTTCTTT.

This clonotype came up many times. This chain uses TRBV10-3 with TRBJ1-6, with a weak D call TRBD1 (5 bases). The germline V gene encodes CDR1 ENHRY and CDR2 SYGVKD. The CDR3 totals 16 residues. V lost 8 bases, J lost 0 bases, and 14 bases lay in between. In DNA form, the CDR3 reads TGTGCCATCGGGCTGACAGAGAGCTCCTATAATTCACCCCTCCACTTT. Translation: CAIGLTESSYNSPLHF.

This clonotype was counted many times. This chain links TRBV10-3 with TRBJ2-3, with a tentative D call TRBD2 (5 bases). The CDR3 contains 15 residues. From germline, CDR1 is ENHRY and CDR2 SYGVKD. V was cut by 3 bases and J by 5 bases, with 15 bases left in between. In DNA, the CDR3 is TGTGCCATCAGTGACCCTGGGCCCGGGAAAGATACGCAGTATTTT. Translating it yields CAISDPGPGKDTQYF.